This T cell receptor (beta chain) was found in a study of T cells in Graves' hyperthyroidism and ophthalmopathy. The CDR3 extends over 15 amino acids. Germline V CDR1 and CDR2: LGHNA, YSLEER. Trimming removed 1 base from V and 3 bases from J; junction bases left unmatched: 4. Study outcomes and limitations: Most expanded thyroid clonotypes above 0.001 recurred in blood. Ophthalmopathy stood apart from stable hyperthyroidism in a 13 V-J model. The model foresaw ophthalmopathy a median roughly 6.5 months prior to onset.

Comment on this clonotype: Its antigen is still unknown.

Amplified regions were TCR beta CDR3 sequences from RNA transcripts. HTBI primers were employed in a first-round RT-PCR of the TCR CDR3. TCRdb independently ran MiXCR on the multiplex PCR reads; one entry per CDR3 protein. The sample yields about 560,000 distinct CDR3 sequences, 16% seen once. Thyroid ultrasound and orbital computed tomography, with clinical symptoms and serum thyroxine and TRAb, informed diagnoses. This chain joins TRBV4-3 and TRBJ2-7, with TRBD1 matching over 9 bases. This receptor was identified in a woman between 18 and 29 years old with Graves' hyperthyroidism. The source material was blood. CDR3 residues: CASSQGGTGNYEQYF. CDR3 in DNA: TGCGCCAGCAGCCAAGGAGGGACAGGGAACTACGAGCAGTACTTC.